Listed below are T cell receptor beta chains from one sample, sequenced in a study of human T cells and chemical hapten exposure. TCRdb re-derived calls from the RACE reads in MiXCR, one entry per CDR3 protein. The table includes 150,000 to 200,000 distinct CDR3 sequences, roughly 30% detected once. The sequenced sample was whole blood, obtained in connection with sensitization to the hapten diphenylcyclopropenone (DPC). These receptors originate from a woman in her twenties or thirties with alopecia areata. Some clones in this sample may be carry-over from other donors' samples. CDR3s include the opening cysteine and the closing phenylalanine or tryptophan. A D gene is named only where the DNA matches it firmly. A row's size may be missing; if present it is once, few, many or a size class.

d_gene	abundance	j_gene	v_gene	CDR3nt	CDR3aa
.	once	TRBJ2-6	TRBV27	TGTGCCAGCAGTTTGCGTCCTGTCACTGGGGCCAACGTCCTGACTTTC	CASSLRPVTGANVLTF
.	.	TRBJ1-1	TRBV11-2	TGTGCCAGCAGCTCCTCAGGGGCCCCAAACACTGAAGCTTTCTTT	CASSSSGAPNTEAFF
TRBD1	many	TRBJ2-7	TRBV5-5	TGTGCCAGCAGCTTGCCGGGACAGGGGGCCTACGAGCAGTACTTC	CASSLPGQGAYEQYF
.	few	TRBJ1-1	TRBV29-1	TGCAGCTCAAGGGGCGCCTTGAACACTGAAGCTTTCTTT	CSSRGALNTEAFF
.	.	TRBJ2-7	TRBV20-1	TGCAGTGCTAGTATCCTCCAGGGCTACGAGCAGTACTTC	CSASILQGYEQYF
.	.	TRBJ1-5	TRBV6-2/TRBV6-3	TGTGCCAGCAGTTACAACCCCTGGTGGGGCAATCAGCCCCAGCATTTT	CASSYNPWWGNQPQHF
.	.	TRBJ1-1	TRBV7-2	TGTGCCAGCAGCCCCAATACCCCCCCGAACACTGAAGCTTTCTTT	CASSPNTPPNTEAFF
TRBD2	many	TRBJ2-4	TRBV9	TGTGCCAGCAGCCTTACTGCGGCGGGAGGAGGAAACATTCAGTACTTC	CASSLTAAGGGNIQYF
.	.	TRBJ2-1	TRBV29-1	TGCAGCGTTTTGTCAGCCGTGAATGTTTACAATGAGCAGTTCTTC	CSVLSAVNVYNEQFF
.	.	TRBJ2-5	TRBV29-1	TGCAGCGTTGAAGCCGCCCCGGGGGTAGAGACCCAGTACTTC	CSVEAAPGVETQYF
.	many	TRBJ2-3	TRBV7-9	TGTGCCAGCAGCCCCCGATGGGCAGATACGCAGTATTTT	CASSPRWADTQYF
TRBD2	once	TRBJ2-3	TRBV20-1	TGCAGTGGTCTAGCGGGGGGGCCAGATACGCAGTATTTT	CSGLAGGPDTQYF
TRBD2	.	TRBJ2-5	TRBV27	TGTGCCAGCAGTCTAGCGGTCCCAGGAGAGACCCAGTACTTC	CASSLAVPGETQYF
.	.	TRBJ1-5	TRBV14	TGTGCCAGCAGCCAACGGGGGAATCAGCCCCAGCATTTT	CASSQRGNQPQHF
TRBD1	few	TRBJ1-1	TRBV28	TGTGCCAGCAGGGATTCGACAGGGGGTGGAACTGAAGCTTTCTTT	CASRDSTGGGTEAFF
.	.	TRBJ2-5	TRBV20-1	TGCAGTGCTAGAGGCCCGGAACCAAACGCCTACCAAGAGACCCAGTACTTC	CSARGPEPNAYQETQYF
.	few	TRBJ1-5	TRBV20-1	TGCAGTGCTAGGGAAGGAGGCAATCAGCCCCAGCATTTT	CSAREGGNQPQHF
.	.	TRBJ2-7	TRBV2	TGTGCCAGCAGTGAAATGTGGACAAAAGGCTTGGAGCAGTACTTC	CASSEMWTKGLEQYF
.	few	TRBJ1-5	TRBV7-2	TGTGCCAGCAGCAGGGAACGGAATCAGCCCCAGCATTTT	CASSRERNQPQHF
.	once	TRBJ2-1	TRBV7-2	TGTGCCAGCCGACGTAATGCAGGGAGCTCCTACAATGAGCAGTTCTTC	CASRRNAGSSYNEQFF
TRBD1	few	TRBJ2-7	TRBV5-1	TGCGCCAGCAGCTTGGAGGCAGGGGGCAACGAGCAGTACTTC	CASSLEAGGNEQYF
.	.	TRBJ2-3	TRBV7-2	TGTGCCAGCAGCTCATGGGGAAGCACAGATACGCAGTATTTT	CASSSWGSTDTQYF
.	few	TRBJ1-4	TRBV21-1	TGTGCCAGCATCTCGGACAGGGTTCGGACGGAAAAACTGTTTTTT	CASISDRVRTEKLFF
.	.	TRBJ2-3	TRBV5-5	TGTGCCAGCAGATTGCAAGCCGAGGGCCCGCAGTATTTT	CASRLQAEGPQYF
.	once	TRBJ2-1	TRBV9	TGTGCCAGCAGCGTAGTTACAGGTAGTGAGCAGTTCTTC	CASSVVTGSEQFF
.	.	TRBJ2-7	TRBV28	TGTGCCAGCAGTTTAACGGGCCTAACCTACGAGCAGTACTTC	CASSLTGLTYEQYF
TRBD2	few	TRBJ2-1	TRBV7-9	TGTGCCAGCAGCCCGCCGGGACTAGCGCCGAATGAGCAGTTCTTC	CASSPPGLAPNEQFF
.	.	TRBJ2-1	TRBV11-2	TGTGCCAGCAAAGGACAGTTACGTAATGAGCAGTTCTTC	CASKGQLRNEQFF
TRBD1	few	TRBJ2-5	TRBV7-2	TGTGCCAGCAGCCCCGAGGACAGGGGGCAAGAGACCCAGTACTTC	CASSPEDRGQETQYF
.	.	TRBJ2-7	TRBV28	TGTGCCAGCAGTTTTCGGACCGAGCAGTACTTC	CASSFRTEQYF
.	few	TRBJ1-6	TRBV9	TGTGCCAGCAGCGCCCACGGCGCCCCCGAAAATTCACCCCTCCACTTT	CASSAHGAPENSPLHF